This T cell receptor (beta chain) was captured by sequencing in a study of CD4 and CD8 cells across lung adenocarcinoma regions. MiXCR, applied by TCRdb to the PCR reads, yields one record per CDR3 protein. The table includes some 16,000 distinct CDR3 sequences, around 55% detected once. The patients had localized lung adenocarcinoma, a non-small cell subtype. CDR3 length: 14 amino acids. Germline assignment: CDR1 ENHRY and CDR2 SYGVKD. V was trimmed by 10 bases and J by 7 bases, leaving 20 bases between them. The clonotype comes from a female donor with lung adenocarcinoma. The CD4 and CD8 labels of this study may be unreliable. The chain recombines TRBV10-3 with TRBJ2-1, with a weak D call TRBD2 (7 bases). The specimen was CD8+ T cells from the center of a lung tumor. This CDR3 reads CATGLRGGLNEQFF. In nucleotides, the CDR3 is TGTGCCACTGGTTTGAGGGGGGGTTTAAATGAGCAGTTCTTC.